This T cell receptor (beta chain) was sequenced during a study of human T cells and chemical hapten exposure. Study-level information: Chiefly women, the patients showed alopecia areata, totalis or universalis.

As to time point: patch test 1, 2 weeks after DPC sensitization. Treatment specified: therapeutic diphenylcyclopropenone sensitization with weekly scalp DPC. This clonotype showed up just a few times. From the RACE reads, TCRdb called clonotypes with MiXCR, one entry per CDR3 protein. The sample has 75,000 to 100,000 distinct CDR3 sequences, around 12% seen once; the top ten hold approximately 2%. V lost 8 bases and J 2 bases, leaving 7 bases between the germline ends. CDR1 is MDHEN, CDR2 SYDVKM, per germline. The CDR3 totals 12 residues. The material was whole blood, obtained in connection with sensitization to the hapten diphenylcyclopropenone (DPC). V is TRBV28 and J is TRBJ2-1; no firm D call. The clonotype originates from a middle-aged woman with alopecia areata. Some clones in this sample may be carry-over from other donors' samples. CDR3 bases: TGTGCCAGCGCTGGGACCTACAATGAGCAGTTCTTC. Encoded protein: CASAGTYNEQFF.